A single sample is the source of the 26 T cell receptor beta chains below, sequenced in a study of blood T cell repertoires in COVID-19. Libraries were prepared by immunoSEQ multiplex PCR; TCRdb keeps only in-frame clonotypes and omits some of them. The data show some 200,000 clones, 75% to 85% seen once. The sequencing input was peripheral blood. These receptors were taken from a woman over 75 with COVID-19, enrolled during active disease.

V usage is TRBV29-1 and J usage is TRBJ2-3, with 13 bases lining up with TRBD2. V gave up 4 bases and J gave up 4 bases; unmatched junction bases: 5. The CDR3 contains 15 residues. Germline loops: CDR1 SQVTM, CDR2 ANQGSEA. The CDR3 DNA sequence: TGCAGCGTTGGAGGACTAGCGGGGGACGCAGATACGCAGTATTTT. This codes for CSVGGLAGDADTQYF.

CDR3 protein: CASSLVGGLNTDTQYF. In nucleotides, the CDR3 is TGTGCCAGCAGCTTAGTAGGGGGATTGAACACAGATACGCAGTATTTT. The chain has TRBV7-2 and TRBJ2-3; maybe TRBD1 (6 bases). V lost 1 base and J 2 bases, leaving 13 bases between the germline ends. The CDR3 extends over 16 amino acids. CDR1 and CDR2 from the germline V gene are SGHTA and FQGNSA.

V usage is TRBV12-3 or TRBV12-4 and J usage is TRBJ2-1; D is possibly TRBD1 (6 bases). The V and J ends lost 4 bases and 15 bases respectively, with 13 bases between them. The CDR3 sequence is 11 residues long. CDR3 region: CASSSRTDPFF. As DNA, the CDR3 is TGTGCCAGCAGTTCCCGGACAGATCCGTTCTTC.

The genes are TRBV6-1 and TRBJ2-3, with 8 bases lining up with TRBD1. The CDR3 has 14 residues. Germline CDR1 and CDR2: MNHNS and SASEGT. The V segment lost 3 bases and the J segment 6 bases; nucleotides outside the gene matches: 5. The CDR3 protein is CASSDDRGWDTQYF. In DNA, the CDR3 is TGTGCCAGCAGTGATGACAGGGGTTGGGATACGCAGTATTTT.

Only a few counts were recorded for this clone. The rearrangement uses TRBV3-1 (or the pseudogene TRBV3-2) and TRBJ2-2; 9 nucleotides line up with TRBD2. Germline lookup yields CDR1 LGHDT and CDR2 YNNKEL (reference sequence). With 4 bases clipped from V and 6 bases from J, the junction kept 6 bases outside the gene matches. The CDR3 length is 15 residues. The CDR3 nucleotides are TGTGCCAGCAGCCCGGGACTAGCCTTTGCCGGGGAGCTGTTTTTT. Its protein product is CASSPGLAFAGELFF.

The CDR3, as DNA: TGTGCCAGTAGTAACGGACTAGCGGGGGGGCGGGAGACCCAGTACTTC. Its translation is CASSNGLAGGRETQYF. This chain joins TRBV19 and TRBJ2-5; 15 nucleotides agree with TRBD2. Losses at the gene ends were 4 bases for V and 5 bases for J; bases not matched to a gene: 5. The germline V gene encodes CDR1 LNHDA and CDR2 SQIVND (reference sequence). This CDR3 comprises 16 residues.

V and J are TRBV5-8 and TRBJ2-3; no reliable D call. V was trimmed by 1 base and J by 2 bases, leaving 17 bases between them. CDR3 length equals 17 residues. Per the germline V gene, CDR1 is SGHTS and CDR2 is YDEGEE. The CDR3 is CASSLNTNRKITDTQYF. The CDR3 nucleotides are TGTGCCAGCAGCTTGAATACAAACCGAAAAATCACAGATACGCAGTATTTT.

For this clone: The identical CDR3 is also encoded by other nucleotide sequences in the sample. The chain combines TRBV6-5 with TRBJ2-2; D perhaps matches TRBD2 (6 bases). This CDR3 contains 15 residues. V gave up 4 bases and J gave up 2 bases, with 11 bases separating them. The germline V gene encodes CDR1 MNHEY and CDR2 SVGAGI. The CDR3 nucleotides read TGTGCCAGCAGTTCGCGGGGACCTAACACCGGGGAGCTGTTTTTT. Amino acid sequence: CASSSRGPNTGELFF.

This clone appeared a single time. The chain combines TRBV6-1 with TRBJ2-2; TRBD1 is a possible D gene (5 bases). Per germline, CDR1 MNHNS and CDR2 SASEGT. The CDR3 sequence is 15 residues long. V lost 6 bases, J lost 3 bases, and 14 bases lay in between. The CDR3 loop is CASRLQGRDTGELFF. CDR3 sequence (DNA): TGTGCCAGCAGACTCCAGGGTCGGGACACCGGGGAGCTGTTTTTT.

CDR3 protein: CASSPDLNTEAFF. CDR3 sequence (DNA): TGTGCCAGCAGCCCTGACTTGAACACTGAAGCTTTCTTT. This sequence joins TRBV14 and TRBJ1-1; D is undetermined. The CDR3 is 13 residues long. The V end was cut by 4 bases, the J end by 0 bases, with 6 bases between. CDR1 and CDR2 (germline): SGHDN, FVKESK.

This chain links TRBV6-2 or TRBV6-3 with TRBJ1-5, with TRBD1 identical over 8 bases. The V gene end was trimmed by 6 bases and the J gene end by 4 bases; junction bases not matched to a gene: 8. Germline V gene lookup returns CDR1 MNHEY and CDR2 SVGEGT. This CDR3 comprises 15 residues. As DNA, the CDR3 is TGTGCCAGCAGACCTGGGACAGGCGGTAATCAGCCCCAGCATTTT. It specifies CASRPGTGGNQPQHF.

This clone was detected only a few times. CDR3 nucleotide sequence: TGTGCCAGCAGTTACGTCTCAGGTATCTCCGAGCAGTACTTC. Translation: CASSYVSGISEQYF. This chain joins TRBV6-6 and TRBJ2-7, with D hard to call. The CDR3 is 14 amino acids. CDR1 MNHNY and CDR2 SVGAGI come from the germline V gene (reference sequence). V was clipped by 2 bases and J by 6 bases, with 14 bases between them.

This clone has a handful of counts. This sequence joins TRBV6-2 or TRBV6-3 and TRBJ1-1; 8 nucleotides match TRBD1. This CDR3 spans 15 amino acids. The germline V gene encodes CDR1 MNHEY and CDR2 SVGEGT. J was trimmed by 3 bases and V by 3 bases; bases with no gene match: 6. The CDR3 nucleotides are TGTGCCAGCAGTTATGGGACAGGAATGGACACTGAAGCTTTCTTT. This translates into CASSYGTGMDTEAFF.

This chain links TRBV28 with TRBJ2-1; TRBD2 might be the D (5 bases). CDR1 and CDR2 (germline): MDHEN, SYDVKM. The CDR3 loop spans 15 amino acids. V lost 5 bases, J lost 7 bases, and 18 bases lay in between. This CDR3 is CASSPPGTHWNEQFF. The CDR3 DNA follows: TGTGCCAGCAGTCCTCCGGGAACCCACTGGAATGAGCAGTTCTTC.

CDR3 amino acids: CASSLGVGATRGYNSPLHF. As DNA, the CDR3 is TGTGCCAGCAGCTTAGGAGTGGGGGCAACTAGGGGGTATAATTCACCCCTCCACTTT. The genes are TRBV7-2 and TRBJ1-6, with D perhaps TRBD1 (6 bases). The CDR3 contains 19 residues. V dropped 1 base and J dropped 4 bases, with 20 bases sitting between them. CDR1 SGHTA and CDR2 FQGNSA come from the germline V gene.

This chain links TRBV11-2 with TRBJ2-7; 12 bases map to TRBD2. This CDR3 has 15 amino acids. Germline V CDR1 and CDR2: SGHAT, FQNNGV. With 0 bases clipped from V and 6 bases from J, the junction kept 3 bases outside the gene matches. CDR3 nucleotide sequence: TGTGCCAGCAGCTTAGAACTAGCGGGAGGATGCGAGCAGTACTTC. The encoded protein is CASSLELAGGCEQYF.

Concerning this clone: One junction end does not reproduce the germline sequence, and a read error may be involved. CDR3 in amino acids: CANSYTGPPYGYTF. The CDR3 DNA sequence: TGTGCCAACAGTTATACAGGGCCTCCTTATGGCTACACCTTC. The rearrangement joins TRBV6-2 or TRBV6-3 to TRBJ1-2; possibly TRBD1 for D (6 bases). Germline V gives CDR1 MNHEY, CDR2 SVGEGT. The length of the CDR3 is 14 residues.

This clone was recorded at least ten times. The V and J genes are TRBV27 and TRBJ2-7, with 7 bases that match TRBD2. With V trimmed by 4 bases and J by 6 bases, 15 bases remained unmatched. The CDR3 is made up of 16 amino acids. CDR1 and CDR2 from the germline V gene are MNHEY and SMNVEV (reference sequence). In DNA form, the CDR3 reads TGTGCCAGCAGTTCCCGGGGCCCCACTGGGGGGGGCGAGCAGTACTTC. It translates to CASSSRGPTGGGEQYF.

The CDR3 nucleotides read TGTGCCAGTAAGAGATCCTATGGCTACACCTTC. This codes for CASKRSYGYTF. The genes are TRBV5-4 and TRBJ1-2; D unresolved. This CDR3 is 11 amino acids long. The germline CDR1 and CDR2 sequences are SGHNT and YYREEE (reference sequence). V lost 8 bases and J 4 bases, leaving 9 bases between the germline ends.

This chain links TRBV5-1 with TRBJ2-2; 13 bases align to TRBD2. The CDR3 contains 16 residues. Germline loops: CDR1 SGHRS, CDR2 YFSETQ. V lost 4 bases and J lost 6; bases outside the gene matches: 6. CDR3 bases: TGCGCCAGCAGCCCCCCGGGACTAGCGGGACCCGGGGAGCTGTTTTTT. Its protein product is CASSPPGLAGPGELFF.

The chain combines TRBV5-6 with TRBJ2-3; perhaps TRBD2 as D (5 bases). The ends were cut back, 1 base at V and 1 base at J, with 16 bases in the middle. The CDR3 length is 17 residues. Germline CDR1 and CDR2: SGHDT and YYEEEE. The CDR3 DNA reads TGTGCCAGCAGCTTGAGGGATATACCCGGGGGCACAGATACGCAGTATTTT. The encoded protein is CASSLRDIPGGTDTQYF.

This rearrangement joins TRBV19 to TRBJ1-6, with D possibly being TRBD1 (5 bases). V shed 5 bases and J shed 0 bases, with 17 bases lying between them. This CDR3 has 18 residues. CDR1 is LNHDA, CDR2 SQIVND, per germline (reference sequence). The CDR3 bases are TGTGCCAGTAGTGACGACAGTGTGATGGGCTCCTATAATTCACCCCTCCACTTT. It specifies CASSDDSVMGSYNSPLHF. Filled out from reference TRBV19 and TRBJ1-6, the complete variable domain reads DGGITQSPKYLFRKEGQNVTLSCEQNLNHDAMYWYRQDPGQGLRLIYYSQIVNDFQKGDIAEGYSVSREKKESFPLTVTSAQKNPTAFYLCASSDDSVMGSYNSPLHFGNGTRLTVT.

DNA for the CDR3: TGTGCCAGTAGTAGCCTAGCGGGAGGTTTGAAAAACAATGAGCAGTTCTTC. This translates into CASSSLAGGLKNNEQFF. The rearrangement joins TRBV19 to TRBJ2-1; 11 bases are shared with TRBD2. This CDR3 spans 17 amino acids. CDR1 is LNHDA and CDR2 is SQIVND in the germline V gene (reference sequence). V shed 4 bases and J 5 bases; nucleotides not matched to a gene: 10. Full variable domain (missing parts from reference TRBV19 and TRBJ2-1): DGGITQSPKYLFRKEGQNVTLSCEQNLNHDAMYWYRQDPGQGLRLIYYSQIVNDFQKGDIAEGYSVSREKKESFPLTVTSAQKNPTAFYLCASSSLAGGLKNNEQFFGPGTRLTVL.

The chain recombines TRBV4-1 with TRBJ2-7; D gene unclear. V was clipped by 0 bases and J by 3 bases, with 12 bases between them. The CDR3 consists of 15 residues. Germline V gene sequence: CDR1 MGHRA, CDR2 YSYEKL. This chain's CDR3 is CASSQDFSLRYEQYF. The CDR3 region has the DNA TGCGCCAGCAGCCAAGATTTTTCCCTCCGCTACGAGCAGTACTTC.

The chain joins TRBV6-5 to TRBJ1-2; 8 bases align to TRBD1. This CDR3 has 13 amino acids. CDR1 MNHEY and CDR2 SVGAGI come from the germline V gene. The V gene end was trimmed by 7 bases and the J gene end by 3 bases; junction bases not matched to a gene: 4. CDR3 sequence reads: CASTETGDYGYTF. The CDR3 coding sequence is TGTGCCAGCACCGAGACAGGGGACTATGGCTACACCTTC.

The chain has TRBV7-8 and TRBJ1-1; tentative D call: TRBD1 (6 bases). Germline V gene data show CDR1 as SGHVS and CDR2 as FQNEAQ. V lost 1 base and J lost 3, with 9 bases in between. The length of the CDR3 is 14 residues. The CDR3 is CASSLDRVDTEAFF. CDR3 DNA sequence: TGTGCCAGCAGCTTAGACAGGGTGGACACTGAAGCTTTCTTT.